The present T cell receptor beta chain was sequenced within a study of early T cells in non-severe SARS-CoV-2 infection. Whole-study context: Sequencing targeted bulk RNA from unsorted whole blood, leaving chains unpaired.

This CDR3 spans 15 amino acids. Losses at the gene ends were 6 bases for V and 2 bases for J; bases not matched to a gene: 4. Turning to this clonotype: What it binds is not known.

Individual cDNA molecules each received unique molecular identifiers attached to them. TCRdb itself ran the 5' RACE reads through MiXCR, one entry per CDR3 protein. This sample yields about 77,000 distinct CDR3 sequences, of which 16% are seen a single time; approximately 2.9% belongs to the top ten. Study conclusions and caveats: VDJdb matching, biased toward anti-spike CD8 responses, missed private and CD4 specificities.

The source is an adult who was a healthcare worker with PCR-confirmed SARS-CoV-2 infection or an uninfected control (not recorded which). Sequences were obtained from whole blood. V gene TRBV12-3 or TRBV12-4 combines with J gene TRBJ2-2; TRBD1 aligns across 9 bases. The CDR3 loop is CASRKDRGNTGELFF. Here the CDR3 DNA reads TGTGCCAGCAGAAAGGACAGGGGCAACACCGGGGAGCTGTTTTTT.